The sequence of this TCR beta chain was determined in a study of T cell repertoires in cytomegalovirus infection. At the level of the study: The public TCR beta signatures pointed to both CMV infection and matching HLA type.

Study-wide points: The cumulative frequency of public TCR beta families distinguished individuals who carried CMV together with the relevant HLA. In two of eight donors, the top clonotype was HLA-C-restricted CMV-specific.

Notes on this clonotype: Its antigen is as yet unknown.

Each CDR3 protein gets one entry after TCRdb re-called the reads with MiXCR. This table holds hundreds of thousands of distinct CDR3 sequences, less than 25% found once. Germline lookup yields CDR1 LNHNV and CDR2 YYDKDF (reference sequence). This CDR3 spans 16 amino acids. J was trimmed by 8 bases and V by 3 bases; bases with no gene match: 9. The sequenced material came from CD8+ T cells from PBMCs. The chain couples TRBV15 to TRBJ2-1, with 11 bases that match TRBD2. The TCR was taken from a human donor in good health (CMV status not recorded). Some clones in this sample may be carry-over from other donors' samples. The CDR3 DNA follows: TGTGCCACCAGCAGGCCGGGACTAGCGGCGTTGGATGAGCAGTTCTTC. Translating it yields CATSRPGLAALDEQFF.